The 21 T cell receptor beta chains in this list originate from one sample, sequenced in a study of metastatic and nonmetastatic thyroid tumors. Thyroid surgery had not been preceded by any treatment in any patient. TCRdb redid the clone calls on the PCR reads using MiXCR. The sample shows 21,000 or so clones, roughly 13% of them seen only once. Sequences were obtained from blood. The receptors here all came from a female donor with papillary thyroid cancer or a benign thyroid nodule (not recorded which). Some clones in this sample may be carry-over from other donors' samples.

With regard to this clone: It may be a read error: a sequence one base away is much more abundant. The chain has TRBV5-5 and TRBJ2-5; TRBD2 is a possible D gene (6 bases). The germline CDR1 and CDR2 sequences are SGHKS and YYEKEE (reference sequence). With 2 bases removed from V and 5 bases from J, the gap between germline ends came to 16 bases. This CDR3 has 15 amino acids. This chain's CDR3 is CASSFPTAGPETQYF. Written as DNA, the CDR3 is TGTGCCAGCAGCTTCCCGACAGCGGGCCCCGAGACCCAGTACTTC.

The chain couples TRBV11-2 to TRBJ1-1; D not certain. The CDR3 is 14 amino acids. Trimming removed 5 bases at V and 0 bases at J, with 10 bases between. Germline V gene sequence: CDR1 SGHAT, CDR2 FQNNGV. The CDR3 sequence is CASSPGGMNTEAFF. CDR3 nucleotides: TGTGCCAGCAGCCCAGGAGGAATGAACACTGAAGCTTTCTTT.

To note about this clone: Being one base from a much bigger clone, this may be a read error. This chain links TRBV5-6 with TRBJ2-1; TRBD2 matches 9 bases. This CDR3 spans 18 amino acids. The V and J ends lost 0 bases and 2 bases, in that order; junction bases with no gene match: 9. The germline V gene has CDR1 SGHDT and CDR2 YYEEEE. CDR3 residues: CASSLGLAVDLAYNEQFF. Written as DNA, the CDR3 is TGTGCCAGCAGCTTGGGACTAGCGGTAGATCTGGCCTACAATGAGCAGTTCTTC.

This clone was picked up many times. Other DNA variants within this sample encode the same CDR3. This rearrangement joins TRBV6-2 or TRBV6-3 to TRBJ2-5; weak D call: TRBD2 (6 bases). Per germline, CDR1 MNHEY and CDR2 SVGEGT. Deletions cut 7 bases from V and 0 bases from J, with 18 bases between. This CDR3 is built from 16 residues. CDR3 in amino acids: CASTRGGRTDQETQYF. The CDR3 nucleotides read TGTGCCAGCACCCGGGGAGGCAGAACCGACCAAGAGACCCAGTACTTC.

The chain uses TRBV4-2 and TRBJ1-5, with TRBD1 matching over 7 bases. CDR1 LGHNA and CDR2 YNFKEQ come from the germline V gene. J gave up 4 bases and V 0 bases, and 3 bases lay outside the gene matches. There are 15 residues in the CDR3. CDR3 protein: CASSQEDRENQPQHF. The CDR3 region has the DNA TGTGCCAGCAGCCAAGAAGACAGGGAGAATCAGCCCCAGCATTTT.

This clone was seen at least ten times. J is TRBJ1-2 and V is TRBV25-1; a weak D match, TRBD1 (5 bases). This CDR3 is 16 amino acids long. V dropped 4 bases and J dropped 0 bases, with 15 bases sitting between them. CDR1 and CDR2 from the germline V gene are MGHDK and SYGVNS. The chain's CDR3 is CASSGSLGTTNYGYTF. CDR3 DNA: TGTGCCAGCAGTGGCAGCTTAGGGACTACTAACTATGGCTACACCTTC.

The chain is built from TRBV20-1 and TRBJ2-5; 8 bases line up with TRBD2. Losses at the gene ends were 3 bases for V and 1 base for J; bases not matched to a gene: 10. Germline V gives CDR1 DFQATT, CDR2 SNEGSKA (reference sequence). This CDR3 region has 16 residues. The CDR3 protein is CSASPLPTSAQETQYF. In nucleotides, the CDR3 is TGCAGTGCTAGCCCTCTGCCGACTAGCGCCCAAGAGACCCAGTACTTC.

V gene TRBV11-2 combines with J gene TRBJ2-5; 10 positions agree with TRBD1. The junction had 6 bases not matched to a gene; V was cut back by 4 bases and J by 7 bases. The germline V gene encodes CDR1 SGHAT and CDR2 FQNNGV. CDR3 length: 14 residues. CDR3 in amino acids: CASSYGDRGVTQYF. The DNA for the CDR3 is TGTGCCAGCAGCTACGGGGACAGGGGCGTGACCCAGTACTTC.

This chain uses TRBV11-2 with TRBJ2-7; no reliable D call. CDR1 SGHAT and CDR2 FQNNGV come from the germline V gene. V shed 10 bases and J shed 3 bases, with 19 bases lying between them. This CDR3 is built from 14 residues. DNA for the CDR3: TGTGCCATCATCCCTACGGGCCTGAGCTACGAGCAGTACTTC. Translation: CAIIPTGLSYEQYF.

This clone has at least ten counts. The chain combines TRBV2 with TRBJ2-4; D perhaps matches TRBD2 (6 bases). Per the germline V gene, CDR1 is SNHLY and CDR2 is FYNNEI. Deletions cut 1 base from V and 9 bases from J, with 10 bases between. The CDR3 totals 13 residues. DNA for the CDR3: TGTGCCAGCAGTGAAGTCTGGAGGGGCATTCAGTACTTC. As protein: CASSEVWRGIQYF.

The sample holds many counts of this clone. Distinct nucleotide sequences in the sample also encode this CDR3. The rearrangement uses TRBV7-9 and TRBJ1-4; 8 bases map to TRBD1. There are 16 residues in the CDR3. V trimming: 2 bases; J trimming: 7 bases; junction bases outside the gene matches: 9. Germline V gene data show CDR1 as SEHNR and CDR2 as FQNEAQ (reference sequence). CDR3 region: CASSLKRQGKSEKLFF. DNA of the CDR3: TGTGCCAGCAGCTTAAAGAGACAGGGGAAGAGTGAAAAACTGTTTTTT.

This clone was counted at least ten times. The V and J genes are TRBV11-2 and TRBJ2-7; D gene uncertain. This CDR3 contains 14 residues. Trimming shortened V by 5 bases and J by 3 bases, and 14 bases separated the two germline ends. CDR1 SGHAT and CDR2 FQNNGV come from the germline V gene. CDR3 amino acids: CASSPTGLSYEQYF. DNA for the CDR3: TGTGCCAGCAGCCCTACGGGCCTGAGCTACGAGCAGTACTTC.

Remarks on this clone: Since the CDR3 does not end with the conserved phenylalanine or tryptophan, this likely comes from a read error. The V gene is TRBV20-1, the J gene TRBJ2-7; unclear D gene. This CDR3 spans 12 amino acids. The germline gives CDR1 DFQATT, CDR2 SNEGSKA (reference sequence). V was trimmed by 1 base and J by 4 bases, leaving 8 bases between them. CDR3 protein: CSARGVVYEQYS. The CDR3 coding sequence is TGCAGTGCTAGAGGGGTAGTTTACGAGCAGTACTCC.

This clone is classed as medium-sized. V usage is TRBV6-1 and J usage is TRBJ2-3, with TRBD2 identical over 12 bases. Looked up from germline, CDR1 is MNHNS and CDR2 is SASEGT. J was trimmed by 1 base and V by 4 bases; bases with no gene match: 0. The CDR3 runs to 15 residues. CDR3 amino acids: CASSGLAGGTDTQYF. In DNA, the CDR3 is TGTGCCAGCAGTGGACTAGCGGGGGGCACAGATACGCAGTATTTT.

In its sample, this clone was seen many times. This may arise from a read error, as a much more abundant clone is one base away. V gene TRBV5-1 combines with J gene TRBJ1-1; D is unresolved. The CDR3 spans 16 residues. Germline lookup yields CDR1 SGHRS and CDR2 YFSETQ. Trimming removed 3 bases at V and 3 bases at J, with 18 bases between. CDR3: CASSSSMRASHTEAFF. DNA of the CDR3: TGCGCCAGCAGCTCGTCGATGAGGGCGTCCCACACTGAAGCTTTCTTT.

This clone is classed as medium-sized. The chain links TRBV6-1 to TRBJ1-1; unclear D gene. The CDR3 extends over 12 amino acids. Germline V CDR1 and CDR2: MNHNS, SASEGT. V was cut by 6 bases and J by 3 bases, with 8 bases left in between. This CDR3 reads CASSLGDTEAFF. Written as DNA, the CDR3 is TGTGCCAGCAGCCTCGGGGACACTGAAGCTTTCTTT.

This clone is termed medium-sized. The rearrangement links TRBV4-3 to TRBJ2-1; the D gene is possibly TRBD2 (6 bases). Trimming stripped 0 bases from V and 4 bases from J, with 13 bases between. The germline gives CDR1 LGHNA, CDR2 YSLEER. The CDR3 contains 16 residues. As DNA, the CDR3 is TGCGCCAGCAGCCAAGATTGGGCGGGGTCTTACAATGAGCAGTTCTTC. Translated, it gives CASSQDWAGSYNEQFF.

This clone came up many times. The rearrangement joins TRBV19 to TRBJ2-1; 8 bases are shared with TRBD2. This CDR3 has 14 residues. V dropped 11 bases and J dropped 7; count of bases not matched to a gene: 13. CDR1 and CDR2 from the germline V gene are LNHDA and SQIVND (reference sequence). CDR3 loop: CASSLSGRRNEQFF. CDR3 coding DNA: TGTGCCTCCTCCTTAAGCGGGAGAAGGAATGAGCAGTTCTTC. The whole variable domain, filled in from reference TRBV19 and TRBJ2-1, reads DGGITQSPKYLFRKEGQNVTLSCEQNLNHDAMYWYRQDPGQGLRLIYYSQIVNDFQKGDIAEGYSVSREKKESFPLTVTSAQKNPTAFYLCASSLSGRRNEQFFGPGTRLTVL.

This clone appeared many times. V gene TRBV19 combines with J gene TRBJ2-2; 7 bases map to TRBD1. The CDR3 consists of 15 residues. CDR1 LNHDA and CDR2 SQIVND come from the germline V gene (reference sequence). V gave up 3 bases and J gave up 5 bases; unmatched junction bases: 6. The CDR3 region has the DNA TGTGCCAGTAGTATGCTAGGGGGCTCTACCGGGGAGCTGTTTTTT. It is translated as CASSMLGGSTGELFF.

Concerning this clone: A much bigger clone sits one base away, suggesting this may be a read error. This chain connects TRBV7-8 to TRBJ1-5, with no clear D. V lost 4 bases, J lost 9 bases, and 19 bases lay in between. The CDR3 loop spans 15 amino acids. Germline values: CDR1 SGHVS, CDR2 FQNEAQ. The CDR3 DNA reads TGTGCCAGCAGCTCATACGACGGGAGGCCGGGGCCCCAGCATTTT. Protein sequence: CASSSYDGRPGPQHF.

This clone has a handful of counts. The chain uses TRBV6-1 and TRBJ2-7, with TRBD2 matching over 9 bases. CDR3 length equals 14 residues. Per germline, CDR1 MNHNS and CDR2 SASEGT. The J segment lost 4 bases and the V segment lost 5 bases, leaving 6 bases of the junction unmatched. The CDR3 protein is CASSSGRRGYEQYF. The CDR3 DNA reads TGTGCCAGCAGTAGCGGGAGGCGGGGATACGAGCAGTACTTC.